The 8 T cell receptor beta chains reported below all come from one sample, sequenced in a study of identical twins. TCRdb reanalysed the 5' RACE reads using MiXCR and keeps one entry per CDR3 protein. Of about 1.7 million distinct CDR3 sequences detected, 32% appear once; the ten largest clones hold over 0.25%. The specimen was cord blood. The receptor set was obtained from a newborn girl in good health.

This clonotype was seen a handful of times. This chain uses TRBV5-1 with TRBJ2-7; D remains unclear. V was cut by 4 bases and J by 0 bases, with 8 bases left in between. The CDR3 spans 13 residues. Germline V lookup: CDR1 SGHRS, CDR2 YFSETQ. CDR3 sequence: CASSPAASYEQYF. The CDR3 DNA follows: TGCGCCAGCAGCCCCGCAGCCTCCTACGAGCAGTACTTC.

In the case of this clonotype: Germline and junction disagree at one end, which may indicate a read error. The chain has TRBV11-1 and TRBJ1-6, with a tentative D call TRBD1 (6 bases). This CDR3 has 18 residues. Germline values: CDR1 SGHAT, CDR2 FQDESV (reference sequence). The CDR3 spells CACSLPRTATSYNSPLHF. CDR3 bases: TGTGCCTGCAGCCTACCCCGGACAGCGACCTCCTATAATTCACCCCTCCACTTT.

The gene calls are TRBV5-1 and TRBJ2-7; 12 nucleotides agree with TRBD2. Per the germline V gene, CDR1 is SGHRS and CDR2 is YFSETQ. CDR3 length: 19 residues. V dropped 1 base and J dropped 7; count of bases not matched to a gene: 18. CDR3 sequence: CASSLWASGGARSYNEQYF. The CDR3 DNA reads TGCGCCAGCAGCTTGTGGGCTAGCGGGGGGGCTAGGTCCTACAATGAGCAGTACTTC.

V usage is TRBV11-2 and J usage is TRBJ2-5; TRBD2 matches 14 bases. The closer fit of TRBJ2-7 to the DNA end suggests the J call may be wrong. The CDR3 contains 16 residues. CDR1 SGHAT and CDR2 FQNNGV come from the germline V gene. The CDR3 reads CASSLLRTSGRYEQYF. DNA of the CDR3: TGTGCCAGCAGCTTATTACGGACTAGCGGGAGGTACGAGCAGTACTTC.

V is TRBV2 and J is TRBJ2-4; D ambiguous. TRBJ2-7 explains the end of the DNA better; the J call may be wrong. There are 14 residues in the CDR3. Looked up from germline, CDR1 is SNHLY and CDR2 is FYNNEI. DNA of the CDR3: TGTGCCAGCAGTGAACAGTACTATCTCTACGAGCAGTACTTC. As protein: CASSEQYYLYEQYF.

The chain couples TRBV10-2 to TRBJ2-1, with D hard to call. The CDR3 has 15 amino acids. With 2 bases removed from V and 0 bases from J, the gap between germline ends came to 8 bases. Germline V gene sequence: CDR1 WSHSY, CDR2 SAAADI. This CDR3 is CASSERVLSYNEQFF. CDR3 in DNA: TGCGCCAGCAGTGAGCGCGTTCTCTCCTACAATGAGCAGTTCTTC.

The chain is built from TRBV6-5 and TRBJ2-4; maybe TRBD1 (6 bases). The assigned J gene may be wrong: the sequence end matches TRBJ2-5 better. CDR3 length: 13 amino acids. CDR1 is MNHEY, CDR2 SVGAGI, per germline. CDR3 sequence: CASSYTGFETQYF. The CDR3, as DNA: TGTGCCAGCAGTTACACAGGGTTTGAGACCCAGTACTTC.

This sequence joins TRBV20-1 and TRBJ1-4; 7 positions match TRBD1. With V trimmed by 5 bases and J by 0 bases, 3 bases remained unmatched. This CDR3 has 14 amino acids. From germline, CDR1 is DFQATT and CDR2 SNEGSKA (reference sequence). DNA of the CDR3: TGCAGTGCTGGACAGGATTCAACTAATGAAAAACTGTTTTTT. It translates to CSAGQDSTNEKLFF.